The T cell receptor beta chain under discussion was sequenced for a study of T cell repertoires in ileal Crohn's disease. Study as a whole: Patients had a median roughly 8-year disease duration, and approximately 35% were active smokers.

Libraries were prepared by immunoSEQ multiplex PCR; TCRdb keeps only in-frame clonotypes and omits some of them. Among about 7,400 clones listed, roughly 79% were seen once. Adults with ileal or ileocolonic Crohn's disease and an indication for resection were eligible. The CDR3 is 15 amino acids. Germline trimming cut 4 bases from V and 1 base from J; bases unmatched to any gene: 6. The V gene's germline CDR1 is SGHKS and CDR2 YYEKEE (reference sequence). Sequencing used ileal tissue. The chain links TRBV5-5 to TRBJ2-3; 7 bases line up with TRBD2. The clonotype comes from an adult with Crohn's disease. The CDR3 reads CASSGERGRTDTQYF. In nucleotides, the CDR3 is TGTGCCAGCAGCGGAGAGCGGGGTCGCACAGATACGCAGTATTTT. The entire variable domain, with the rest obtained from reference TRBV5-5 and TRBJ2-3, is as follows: DAGVTQSPTHLIKTRGQQVTLRCSPISGHKSVSWYQQVLGQGPQFIFQYYEKEERGRGNFPDRFSARQFPNYSSELNVNALLLGDSALYLCASSGERGRTDTQYFGPGTRLTVL.